A selection of T cell receptor beta chains follows, all from one sample in a study of blood T cell repertoires in COVID-19. Assay: immunoSEQ multiplex PCR; the TCRdb copy retains only in-frame clones and omits some. The sample shows over 250,000 clones, over 85% of them seen only once. Sequenced sample: PBMCs or T cells enriched from blood (not recorded which). The origin of the receptors is a man in his 60s who had recovered from COVID-19. CDR3s include the opening cysteine and the closing phenylalanine or tryptophan. The order of the fields is D gene, V gene, clone size, J gene, CDR3 protein, CDR3 DNA. D genes are given only for firm matches. Clone size is given for some rows only: seen once, a few or many times, or a class if the clone is expanded.

-,TRBV10-3,-,TRBJ2-7,CAISERGNEQYF,TGTGCCATCAGTGAGAGGGGTAACGAGCAGTACTTC
-,TRBV7-2,-,TRBJ2-7,CASSLVGEEQYF,TGTGCCAGCAGCTTAGTTGGGGAGGAGCAGTACTTC
-,TRBV21-1,-,TRBJ2-2,CASSKWRLAGGFNTGELFF,TGTGCCAGCAGCAAATGGCGACTAGCGGGAGGGTTTAACACCGGGGAGCTGTTTTTT
-,TRBV6-5,-,TRBJ1-6,CASRSQGADNSPLHF,TGTGCCAGCAGATCCCAGGGTGCCGATAATTCACCCCTCCACTTT
-,TRBV12-3/TRBV12-4,-,TRBJ2-2,CASKMTGTGELFF,TGTGCCAGCAAGATGACAGGTACCGGGGAGCTGTTTTTT
TRBD1,TRBV30,-,TRBJ1-5,CAWRVRGLSTSNQPQHF,TGTGCCTGGAGGGTCAGGGGGCTATCGACAAGCAATCAGCCCCAGCATTTT
TRBD2,TRBV6-5,-,TRBJ2-2,CASKRETYTGELFF,TGTGCCAGCAAGCGGGAGACTTACACCGGGGAGCTGTTTTTT
-,TRBV4-1,-,TRBJ1-2,CASSQDGGAYNYGYTF,TGCGCCAGCAGCCAAGATGGGGGGGCCTATAACTATGGCTACACCTTC
-,TRBV7-2,many,TRBJ1-1,CASSPYINTEAFF,TGTGCCAGCAGCCCGTACATAAACACTGAAGCTTTCTTT
TRBD1,TRBV3-1/TRBV3-2,-,TRBJ2-6,CASSHRTGRFSGANVLTF,TGTGCCAGCAGCCATAGGACAGGCCGCTTTTCTGGGGCCAACGTCCTGACTTTC
-,TRBV7-2,-,TRBJ2-5,CASSPRTSLAPIVGAQYF,TGTGCCAGCAGCCCCCGTACATCCCTAGCGCCAATCGTCGGGGCCCAGTACTTC
TRBD1,TRBV29-1,-,TRBJ1-6,CSVGIGTGNSPLHF,TGCAGCGTCGGCATCGGGACAGGAAATTCACCCCTCCACTTT
-,TRBV6-5,-,TRBJ1-5,CASIELQGGGQPQHF,TGTGCCAGCATCGAGCTACAGGGAGGGGGACAGCCCCAGCATTTT
-,TRBV3-1/TRBV3-2,-,TRBJ1-5,CASSSGEQPQHF,TGTGCCAGCAGCTCAGGGGAACAGCCCCAGCATTTT
-,TRBV15,-,TRBJ1-5,CATSRAGSRGQPQHF,TGTGCCACCAGCAGGGCGGGCTCCAGGGGTCAGCCCCAGCATTTT
-,TRBV5-6,-,TRBJ2-1,CASSLAGGTRSSYNEQFF,TGTGCCAGCAGCTTGGCAGGGGGGACCAGAAGCTCCTACAATGAGCAGTTCTTC
TRBD1,TRBV6-5,-,TRBJ1-1,CASSYLQGGTEAFF,TGTGCCAGCAGTTATTTGCAGGGGGGCACTGAAGCTTTCTTT
-,TRBV5-1,-,TRBJ1-1,CASSLGSSAVKEAFF,TGCGCCAGCAGCTTGGGGAGCTCGGCAGTCAAGGAAGCTTTCTTT
TRBD1,TRBV7-9,-,TRBJ1-6,CASSLGPTGDRASPLHF,TGTGCCAGCAGCTTAGGCCCGACAGGGGACCGGGCTTCACCCCTCCACTTT
-,TRBV15,-,TRBJ1-2,CATSSRVDGYTF,TGTGCCACCAGCTCTCGGGTGGATGGCTACACCTTC
-,TRBV4-1,-,TRBJ2-7,CASSPTGLSYEQYF,TGCGCCAGCAGCCCAACGGGACTCAGCTACGAGCAGTACTTC
-,TRBV15,few,TRBJ1-1,CATSRVRQAEAFF,TGTGCCACCAGCAGAGTTCGTCAGGCTGAAGCTTTCTTT
-,TRBV7-3,-,TRBJ1-1,CASSLKKGALGNTEAFF,TGTGCCAGCAGCTTAAAAAAGGGAGCCTTAGGGAACACTGAAGCTTTCTTT
-,TRBV21-1,-,TRBJ2-1,CASSKIQGWTSGPSSYNEQFF,TGTGCCAGCAGCAAAATACAGGGGTGGACTAGCGGGCCGAGCTCCTACAATGAGCAGTTCTTC
TRBD1,TRBV15,-,TRBJ2-7,CATSYRTGGSYEQYF,TGTGCCACCAGCTACCGGACAGGGGGATCCTACGAGCAGTACTTC
-,TRBV9,-,TRBJ1-2,CASSVQGSEDYGYTF,TGTGCCAGCAGCGTCCAGGGGAGTGAGGACTATGGCTACACCTTC
-,TRBV2,once,TRBJ1-5,CASSVSGNQPQHF,TGTGCCAGCAGTGTGTCAGGGAATCAGCCCCAGCATTTT
-,TRBV7-8,once,TRBJ1-5,CASGQLRGFYQPQHF,TGTGCCAGCGGCCAACTACGAGGGTTCTACCAGCCCCAGCATTTT
-,TRBV30,-,TRBJ1-6,CAWSPRRGGWSYNSPLHF,TGTGCCTGGAGTCCTCGCCGGGGGGGATGGTCCTATAATTCACCCCTCCACTTT
-,TRBV30,few,TRBJ2-7,CAWSSLREQYF,TGTGCCTGGAGTAGCTTGCGCGAGCAGTACTTC
TRBD1,TRBV2,-,TRBJ1-4,CASRTWVGGVTRFDEKLFF,TGTGCCAGCAGGACCTGGGTAGGGGGCGTTACAAGGTTTGATGAAAAACTGTTTTTT
-,TRBV19,-,TRBJ2-1,CASSLGGQTYNEQFF,TGTGCCAGTAGCCTGGGGGGACAGACCTACAATGAGCAGTTCTTC
TRBD1,TRBV7-8,-,TRBJ1-3,CASSDVGQGNTIYF,TGTGCCAGCAGCGACGTGGGACAGGGAAACACCATATATTTT
-,TRBV3-1/TRBV3-2,-,TRBJ1-2,CASSQGPTQGNYGYTF,TGTGCCAGCAGCCAAGGCCCCACCCAGGGGAACTATGGCTACACCTTC
-,TRBV6-5,-,TRBJ1-1,CASNHRQLNTEAFF,TGTGCCAGCAACCATCGACAGTTGAACACTGAAGCTTTCTTT
-,TRBV6-4,-,TRBJ2-7,CASSDLAGSSYEQYF,TGTGCCAGCAGTGACCTCGCGGGAAGCTCCTACGAGCAGTACTTC
TRBD1,TRBV19,-,TRBJ1-3,CASSIGGTGGSGNTIYF,TGTGCCAGTAGTATAGGGGGGACAGGGGGCTCTGGAAACACCATATATTTT
TRBD2,TRBV5-5,once,TRBJ2-5,CASSLVLADQETQYF,TGTGCCAGCAGCTTGGTACTAGCGGACCAAGAGACCCAGTACTTC
-,TRBV5-5,-,TRBJ2-1,CASSPLSSSSYNEQFF,TGTGCCAGCAGCCCTCTGTCCTCGAGCTCCTACAATGAGCAGTTCTTC
-,TRBV5-1,-,TRBJ2-3,CASRPKPSSTDTQYF,TGCGCCAGCAGACCGAAGCCCTCATCCACAGATACGCAGTATTTT
-,TRBV19,many,TRBJ2-5,CASSAGGIQETQYF,TGTGCCAGTAGTGCCGGCGGGATCCAAGAGACCCAGTACTTC
TRBD1,TRBV7-9,-,TRBJ2-5,CASDEGAQETQYF,TGTGCCAGCGACGAGGGGGCCCAAGAGACCCAGTACTTC
TRBD1,TRBV2,-,TRBJ1-2,CASQGLARGQFGYTF,TGTGCCAGCCAAGGGTTGGCCAGGGGGCAGTTTGGCTACACCTTC
-,TRBV12-3/TRBV12-4,-,TRBJ1-2,CASSRPQGLGYTF,TGTGCCAGCAGCAGGCCGCAGGGGCTGGGCTACACCTTC
-,TRBV24-1,-,TRBJ2-7,CATSDLHAATSGVPSYEQYF,TGTGCCACCAGTGATTTGCATGCGGCGACTTCAGGGGTACCCTCCTACGAGCAGTACTTC
-,TRBV5-1,once,TRBJ1-5,CASSLQGRQPQHF,TGCGCCAGCAGCCTACAGGGCAGGCAGCCCCAGCATTTT
-,TRBV7-2,-,TRBJ2-3,CASSLVASGTDTQYF,TGTGCCAGCAGCTTAGTTGCTAGCGGCACAGATACGCAGTATTTT
-,TRBV6-5,-,TRBJ2-7,CASTGTGMGSYEQYF,TGTGCCAGCACGGGTACGGGGATGGGATCCTACGAGCAGTACTTC
-,TRBV12-5,-,TRBJ1-5,CASGLGTPNQPQHF,TGTGCTAGTGGTTTGGGGACACCGAATCAGCCCCAGCATTTT